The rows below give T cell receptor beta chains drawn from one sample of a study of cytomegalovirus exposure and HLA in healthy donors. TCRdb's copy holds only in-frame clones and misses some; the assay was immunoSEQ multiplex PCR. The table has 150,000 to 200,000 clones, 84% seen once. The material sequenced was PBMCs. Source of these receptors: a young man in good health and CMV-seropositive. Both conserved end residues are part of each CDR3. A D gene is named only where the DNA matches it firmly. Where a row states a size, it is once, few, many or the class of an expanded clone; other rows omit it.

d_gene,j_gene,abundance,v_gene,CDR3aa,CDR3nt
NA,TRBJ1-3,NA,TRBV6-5,CASKRGAGNTIYF,TGTGCCAGCAAAAGGGGCGCTGGAAACACCATATATTTT
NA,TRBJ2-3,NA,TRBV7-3,CASSLGRTLGGDTQYF,TGTGCCAGCAGCTTAGGCAGGACTTTGGGGGGAGATACGCAGTATTTT
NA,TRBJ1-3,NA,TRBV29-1,CSVDTTGSGNTIYF,TGCAGCGTTGATACGACAGGCTCTGGAAACACCATATATTTT
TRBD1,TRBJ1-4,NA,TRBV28,CASSSSGQGVSEKLFF,TGTGCCAGCAGTTCCTCCGGGCAGGGGGTCTCCGAAAAACTGTTTTTT
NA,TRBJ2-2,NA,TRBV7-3,CASSPGLGLREELFF,TGTGCCAGCAGCCCAGGCCTGGGTCTTCGGGAGGAGCTGTTTTTT
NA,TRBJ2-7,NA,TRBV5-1,CASSFLPTGIYEQYF,TGCGCCAGCAGCTTTCTTCCAACAGGGATCTACGAGCAGTACTTC
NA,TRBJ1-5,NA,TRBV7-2,CASSLGGHSNQPQHF,TGTGCCAGCAGCTTAGGGGGCCATAGCAATCAGCCCCAGCATTTT
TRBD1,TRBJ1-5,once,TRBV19,CASSIEGWQGASNQPQHF,TGTGCCAGTAGTATAGAAGGGTGGCAGGGGGCCAGCAATCAGCCCCAGCATTTT
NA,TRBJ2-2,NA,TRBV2,CASRGDRYTGELFF,TGTGCCAGCAGGGGAGACAGGTACACCGGGGAGCTGTTTTTT
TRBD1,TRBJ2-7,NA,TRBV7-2,CASRARDREHYEQYF,TGTGCCAGCAGGGCCCGGGACAGGGAGCACTACGAGCAGTACTTC
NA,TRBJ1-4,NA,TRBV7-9,CASSADSGQEKLFF,TGTGCCAGCAGCGCCGACAGTGGTCAGGAAAAACTGTTTTTT
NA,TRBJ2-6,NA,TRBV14,CASSQELLRSGANVLTF,TGTGCCAGCAGCCAAGAGTTACTGCGATCTGGGGCCAACGTCCTGACTTTC
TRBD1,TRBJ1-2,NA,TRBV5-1,CASSGWTGDNYGYTF,TGCGCCAGCAGCGGATGGACAGGAGATAACTATGGCTACACCTTC
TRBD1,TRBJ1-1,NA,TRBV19,CASILTGGRNTEAFF,TGTGCCAGTATTTTGACAGGGGGCCGGAACACTGAAGCTTTCTTT
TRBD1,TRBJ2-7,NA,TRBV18,CASSKPTTGADEQYF,TGTGCCAGCTCAAAACCCACGACAGGGGCCGACGAGCAGTACTTC
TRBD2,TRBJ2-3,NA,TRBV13,CASFQAGGKETDTQYF,TGTGCCAGCTTCCAAGCGGGAGGGAAGGAAACAGATACGCAGTATTTT
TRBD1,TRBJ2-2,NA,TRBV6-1,CASSGTGARTGELFF,TGTGCCAGCAGTGGGACAGGTGCGAGGACCGGGGAGCTGTTTTTT
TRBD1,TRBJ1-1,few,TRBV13,CASSRQGTNTEAFF,TGTGCCAGCAGCCGACAGGGGACGAACACTGAAGCTTTCTTT
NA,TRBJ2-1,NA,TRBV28,CASSLGRGQIKDNEQFF,TGTGCCAGCAGTTTAGGTCGAGGACAGATCAAGGACAATGAGCAGTTCTTC
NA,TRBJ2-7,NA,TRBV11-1,CASSPETGSYEQYF,TGTGCCAGCAGCCCCGAGACAGGCTCCTACGAGCAGTACTTC
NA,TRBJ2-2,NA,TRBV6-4,CASSDSERGELFF,TGTGCCAGCAGTGACTCAGAGCGGGGGGAGCTGTTTTTT
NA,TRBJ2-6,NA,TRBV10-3,CAIRLDGTLGSGANVLTF,TGTGCCATCAGGCTGGATGGGACACTAGGCTCTGGGGCCAACGTCCTGACTTTC
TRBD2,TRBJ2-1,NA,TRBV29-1,CSVTIPPSGVNEQFF,TGCAGCGTTACCATCCCCCCTAGCGGGGTCAATGAGCAGTTCTTC
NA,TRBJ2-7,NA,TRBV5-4,CASSLAATGNYEQYF,TGTGCCAGCAGCTTGGCCGCTACAGGGAACTACGAGCAGTACTTC
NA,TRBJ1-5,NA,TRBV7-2,CASSAPGGQPQHF,TGTGCCAGCAGCGCCCCGGGGGGACAGCCCCAGCATTTT
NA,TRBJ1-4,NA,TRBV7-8,CASSSSGVEKLFF,TGTGCCAGCAGCTCGTCGGGAGTGGAAAAACTGTTTTTT
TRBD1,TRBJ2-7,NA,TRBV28,CASSLPGTGHSYEQYF,TGTGCCAGCAGTTTACCGGGGACAGGGCACTCCTACGAGCAGTACTTC
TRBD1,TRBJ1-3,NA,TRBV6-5,CASRNTGGSGNTIYF,TGTGCCAGCAGAAACACAGGGGGCTCTGGAAACACCATATATTTT
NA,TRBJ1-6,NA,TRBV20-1,CSARDSSPLHF,TGCAGTGCTAGGGACAGTTCACCCCTCCACTTT
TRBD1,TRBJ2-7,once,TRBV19,CASSIGTGSAYEQYF,TGTGCCAGTAGTATCGGGACAGGGTCCGCCTACGAGCAGTACTTC
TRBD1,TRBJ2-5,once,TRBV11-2,CASSAPGQGVRETQYF,TGTGCCAGCAGCGCGCCGGGACAGGGGGTGAGGGAGACCCAGTACTTC
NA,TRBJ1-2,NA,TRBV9,CASSVGVGGPYGYTF,TGTGCCAGCAGCGTAGGTGTCGGGGGACCCTATGGCTACACCTTC
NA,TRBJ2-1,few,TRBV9,CASSYYYSGYNEQFF,TGTGCCAGCAGCTATTACTACTCTGGGTACAATGAGCAGTTCTTC
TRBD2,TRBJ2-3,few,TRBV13,CASSQTSAGRDTQYF,TGTGCCAGCAGCCAGACTAGCGCTGGGAGGGATACGCAGTATTTT
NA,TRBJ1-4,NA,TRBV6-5,CASREQATNEKLFF,TGTGCCAGCAGGGAACAGGCAACTAATGAAAAACTGTTTTTT
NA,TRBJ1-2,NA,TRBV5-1,CASSLAPGELRGYTF,TGCGCCAGCAGCTTGGCCCCAGGGGAACTTCGCGGCTACACCTTC
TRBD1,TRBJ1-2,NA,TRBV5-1,CASSPEGDRGAF,TGCGCCAGCAGCCCGGAGGGGGACAGGGGTGCCTTC
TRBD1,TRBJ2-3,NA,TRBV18,CASSSSGQGPATQYF,TGTGCCAGCTCATCTTCGGGACAGGGTCCAGCTACGCAGTATTTT
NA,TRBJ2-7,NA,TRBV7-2,CASSSRGFYEQYF,TGTGCCAGCAGCTCCAGGGGTTTCTACGAGCAGTACTTC
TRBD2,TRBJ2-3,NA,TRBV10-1,CASTPLTSDSTDTQYF,TGCGCCAGCACCCCCCTAACTAGCGATAGCACAGATACGCAGTATTTT
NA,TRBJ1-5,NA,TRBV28,CASRLGNQPQHF,TGTGCCAGCCGACTGGGCAATCAGCCCCAGCATTTT
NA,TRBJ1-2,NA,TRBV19,CASSADSAIYGYTF,TGTGCCAGTAGTGCAGACAGCGCCATCTATGGCTACACCTTC